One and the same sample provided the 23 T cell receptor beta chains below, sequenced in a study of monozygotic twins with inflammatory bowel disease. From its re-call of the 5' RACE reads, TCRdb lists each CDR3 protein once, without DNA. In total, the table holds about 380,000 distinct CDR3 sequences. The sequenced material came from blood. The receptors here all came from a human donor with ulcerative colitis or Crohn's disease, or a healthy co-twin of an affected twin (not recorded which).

CDR3 region: CASSPRGAGETQYF. The rearrangement joins TRBV7-6 to TRBJ2-5; TCRdb indicates TRBD1, and absent DNA this call remains unverified. Germline lookup yields CDR1 SGHVS and CDR2 FNYEAQ. The CDR3 has 14 amino acids.

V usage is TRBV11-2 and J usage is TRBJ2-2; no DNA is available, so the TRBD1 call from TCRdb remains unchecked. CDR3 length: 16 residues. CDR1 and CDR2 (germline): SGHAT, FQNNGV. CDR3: CASSSRQGPNTGELFF. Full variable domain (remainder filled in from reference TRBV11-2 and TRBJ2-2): EAGVAQSPRYKIIEKRQSVAFWCNPISGHATLYWYQQILGQGPKLLIQFQNNGVVDDSQLPKDRFSAERLKGVDSTLKIQPAKLEDSAVYLCASSSRQGPNTGELFFGEGSRLTVL.

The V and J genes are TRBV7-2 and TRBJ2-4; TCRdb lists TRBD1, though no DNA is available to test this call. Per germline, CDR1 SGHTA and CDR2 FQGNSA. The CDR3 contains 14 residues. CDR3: CASGGHVAKNIQYF.

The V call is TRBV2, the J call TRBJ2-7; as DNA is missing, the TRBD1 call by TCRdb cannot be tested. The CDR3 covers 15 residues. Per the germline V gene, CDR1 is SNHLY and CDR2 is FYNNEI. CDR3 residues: CASRKPGTGAYEQYF.

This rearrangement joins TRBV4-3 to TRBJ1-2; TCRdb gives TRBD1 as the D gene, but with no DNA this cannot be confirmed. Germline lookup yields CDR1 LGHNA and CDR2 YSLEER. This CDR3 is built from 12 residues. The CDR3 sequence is CASSQVRGGYTF.

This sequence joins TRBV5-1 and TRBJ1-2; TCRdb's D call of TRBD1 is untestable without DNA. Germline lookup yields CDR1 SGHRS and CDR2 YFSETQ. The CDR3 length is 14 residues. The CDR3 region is CASSPLGQNYGYTF. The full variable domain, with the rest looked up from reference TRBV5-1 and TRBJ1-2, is KAGVTQTPRYLIKTRGQQVTLSCSPISGHRSVSWYQQTPGQGLQFLFEYFSETQRNKGNFPGRFSGRQFSNSRSEMNVSTLELGDSALYLCASSPLGQNYGYTFGSGTRLTVV.

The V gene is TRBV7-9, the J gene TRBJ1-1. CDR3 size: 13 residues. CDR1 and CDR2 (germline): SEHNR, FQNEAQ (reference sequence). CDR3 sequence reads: CAKSGQVEAEAFF.

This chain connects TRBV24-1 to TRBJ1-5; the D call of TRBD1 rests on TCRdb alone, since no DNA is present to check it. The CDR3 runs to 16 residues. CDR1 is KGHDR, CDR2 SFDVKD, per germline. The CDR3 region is CATSDPRQGPHQPQHF.

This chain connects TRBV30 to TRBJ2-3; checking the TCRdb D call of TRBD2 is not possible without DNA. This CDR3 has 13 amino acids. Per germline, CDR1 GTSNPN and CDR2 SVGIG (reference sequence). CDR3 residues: CAGSLYGGDTQYF.

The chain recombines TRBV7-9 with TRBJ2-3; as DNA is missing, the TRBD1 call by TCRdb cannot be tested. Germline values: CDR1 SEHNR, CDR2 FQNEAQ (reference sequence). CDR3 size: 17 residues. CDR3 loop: CASSSEGQITSTDTQYF.

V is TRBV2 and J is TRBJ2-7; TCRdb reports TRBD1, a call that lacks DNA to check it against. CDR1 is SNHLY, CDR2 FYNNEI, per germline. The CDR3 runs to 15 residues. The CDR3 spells CASSDRQGVLYEQYF.

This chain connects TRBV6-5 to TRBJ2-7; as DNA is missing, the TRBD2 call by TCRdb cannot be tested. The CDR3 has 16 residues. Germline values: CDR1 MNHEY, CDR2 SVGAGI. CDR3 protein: CASSYAGTSGAYEQYF.

The CDR3: CASSPSLAGASTDTQYF. This rearrangement joins TRBV7-6 to TRBJ2-3; TCRdb selects TRBD2, and the lack of DNA leaves this call unchecked. CDR1 and CDR2 from the germline V gene are SGHVS and FNYEAQ. The CDR3 has 17 amino acids.

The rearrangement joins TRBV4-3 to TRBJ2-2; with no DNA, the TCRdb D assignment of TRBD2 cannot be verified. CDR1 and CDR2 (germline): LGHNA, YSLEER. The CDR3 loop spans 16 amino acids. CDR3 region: CASSQEAGGYGGELFF.

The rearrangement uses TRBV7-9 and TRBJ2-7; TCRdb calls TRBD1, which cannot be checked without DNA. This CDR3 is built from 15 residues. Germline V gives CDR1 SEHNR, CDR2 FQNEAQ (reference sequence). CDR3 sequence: CASRGPGQALEEQYF.

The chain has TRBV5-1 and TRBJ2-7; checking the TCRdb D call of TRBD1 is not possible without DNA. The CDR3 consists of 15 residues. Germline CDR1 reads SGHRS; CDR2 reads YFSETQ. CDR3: CASTVGTVRPYEQYF.

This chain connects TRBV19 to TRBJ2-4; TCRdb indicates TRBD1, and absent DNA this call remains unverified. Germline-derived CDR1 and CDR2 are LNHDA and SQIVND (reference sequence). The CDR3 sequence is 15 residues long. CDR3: CASSKYRQDKNIQYF. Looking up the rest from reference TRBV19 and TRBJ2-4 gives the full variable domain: DGGITQSPKYLFRKEGQNVTLSCEQNLNHDAMYWYRQDPGQGLRLIYYSQIVNDFQKGDIAEGYSVSREKKESFPLTVTSAQKNPTAFYLCASSKYRQDKNIQYFGAGTRLSVL.

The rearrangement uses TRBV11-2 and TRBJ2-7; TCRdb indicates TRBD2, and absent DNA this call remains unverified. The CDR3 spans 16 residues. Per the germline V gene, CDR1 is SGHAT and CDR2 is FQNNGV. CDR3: CASSPRLARGSYEQYF.

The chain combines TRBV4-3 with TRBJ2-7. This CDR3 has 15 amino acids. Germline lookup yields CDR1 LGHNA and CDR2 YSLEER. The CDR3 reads CASSQAVSLSYEQYF.

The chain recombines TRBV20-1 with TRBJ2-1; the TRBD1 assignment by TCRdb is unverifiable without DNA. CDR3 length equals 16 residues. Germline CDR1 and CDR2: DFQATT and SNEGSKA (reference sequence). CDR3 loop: CSARGRQGGGYNEQFF.

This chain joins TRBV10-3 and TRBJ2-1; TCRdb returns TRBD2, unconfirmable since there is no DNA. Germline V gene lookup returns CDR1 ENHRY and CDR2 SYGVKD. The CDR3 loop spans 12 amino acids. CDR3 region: CAISDAGGEQFF.

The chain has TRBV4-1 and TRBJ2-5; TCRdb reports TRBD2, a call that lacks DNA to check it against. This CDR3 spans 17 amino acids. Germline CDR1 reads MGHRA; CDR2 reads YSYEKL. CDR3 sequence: CASSHSLAGDPQETQYF.

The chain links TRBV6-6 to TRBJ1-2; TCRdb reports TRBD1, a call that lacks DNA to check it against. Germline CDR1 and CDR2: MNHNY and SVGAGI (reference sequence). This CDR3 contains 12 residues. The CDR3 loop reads CASRDSPYGYTF.